The entry below gives a single TCR beta chain sequence along with its context. In the same sample, other DNA sequences code for this CDR3. CDR1 and CDR2 from the germline V gene are KGHSH and LQKENI. The CDR3 runs to 14 residues. The V and J ends lost 2 bases and 5 bases respectively, with 12 bases between them. This specimen comes from a study of blood T cell repertoires in COVID-19. In the study overall: PBMCs, B-cell-depleted T cells, or T cells provided the cDNA or gDNA that made up the material.

In the authors' workflow: From reference gene primer amplification, estimates of nucleated cell counts were derived. The table came from immunoSEQ multiplex PCR; TCRdb's copy has only in-frame clones and leaves some out. The DNA gave D and trimming, while V, J and clone size come from that table. The sample shows 150,000 to 200,000 clones, around 90% of them seen only once. This chain links TRBV18 with TRBJ1-2, with D perhaps matching TRBD1 (5 bases). This clonotype was sampled from a human donor in a cohort sampled during active COVID-19. Material for sequencing was peripheral blood. CDR3 in amino acids: CASSPGQGLYGYTF. Here the CDR3 DNA reads TGTGCCAGCTCACCAGGGCAGGGACTGTATGGCTACACCTTC.